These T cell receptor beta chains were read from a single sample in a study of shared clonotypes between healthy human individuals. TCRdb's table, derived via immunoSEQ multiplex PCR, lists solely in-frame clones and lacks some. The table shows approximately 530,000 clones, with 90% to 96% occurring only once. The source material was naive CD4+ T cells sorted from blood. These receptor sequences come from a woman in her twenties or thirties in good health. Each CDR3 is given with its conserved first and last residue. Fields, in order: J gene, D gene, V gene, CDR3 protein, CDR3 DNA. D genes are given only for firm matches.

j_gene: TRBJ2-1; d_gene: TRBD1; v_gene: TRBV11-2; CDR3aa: CASSGQGAGNEQFF; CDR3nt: TGTGCCAGCAGCGGACAGGGGGCGGGGAATGAGCAGTTCTTC
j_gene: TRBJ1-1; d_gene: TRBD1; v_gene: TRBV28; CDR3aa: CASRPGTGVRTEAFF; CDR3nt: TGTGCCAGCAGACCCGGGACAGGGGTTAGGACTGAAGCTTTCTTT
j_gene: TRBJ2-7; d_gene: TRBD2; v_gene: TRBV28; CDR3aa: CASSKHPAGLAGGAYEQYF; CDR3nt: TGTGCCAGCAGCAAACACCCCGCGGGTTTAGCGGGGGGGGCCTACGAGCAGTACTTC
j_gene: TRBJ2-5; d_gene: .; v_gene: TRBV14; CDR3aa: CASSQVGLVGETQYF; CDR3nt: TGTGCCAGCAGCCAAGTCGGGCTGGTGGGTGAGACCCAGTACTTC
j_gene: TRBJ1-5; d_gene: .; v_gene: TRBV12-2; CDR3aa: CASRFRDGGFQPQHF; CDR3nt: TGTGCAAGTCGCTTCCGGGACGGGGGGTTTCAGCCCCAGCATTTT
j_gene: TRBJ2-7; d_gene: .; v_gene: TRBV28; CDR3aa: CASSSPGTAPGEQYF; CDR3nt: TGTGCCAGCAGTTCCCCAGGGACCGCTCCCGGAGAGCAGTACTTC
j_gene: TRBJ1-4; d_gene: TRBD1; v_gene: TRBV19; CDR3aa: CASSQGATNEKLFF; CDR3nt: TGTGCCAGTAGCCAGGGGGCAACTAATGAAAAACTGTTTTTT
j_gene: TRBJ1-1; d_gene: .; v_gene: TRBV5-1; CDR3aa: CASSLAGTGYLNTEAFF; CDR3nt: TGCGCCAGCAGCTTGGCCGGTACCGGGTATTTGAACACTGAAGCTTTCTTT
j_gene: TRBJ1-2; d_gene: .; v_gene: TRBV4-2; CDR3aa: CASSQGTQAPGVGYTF; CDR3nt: TGTGCCAGCAGCCAAGGAACCCAAGCACCCGGGGTAGGCTACACCTTC
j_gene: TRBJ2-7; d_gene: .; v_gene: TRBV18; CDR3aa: CASSLGTASEQYF; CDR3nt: TGTGCCAGCTCACTTGGGACGGCGAGCGAGCAGTACTTC
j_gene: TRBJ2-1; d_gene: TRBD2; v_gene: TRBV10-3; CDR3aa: CAISEGTSGGGEQFF; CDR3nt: TGTGCCATCAGTGAAGGGACTAGCGGGGGGGGAGAGCAGTTCTTC
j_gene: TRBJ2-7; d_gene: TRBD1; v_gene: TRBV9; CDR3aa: CASSSGTGGYYEQYF; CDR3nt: TGTGCCAGCAGCTCAGGGACAGGGGGCTATTACGAGCAGTACTTC
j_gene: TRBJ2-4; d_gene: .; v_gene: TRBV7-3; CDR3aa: CASSSGENIQYF; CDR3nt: TGTGCCAGCAGCTCGGGGGAAAACATTCAGTACTTC